These 31 T cell receptor beta chains originate from one sample sequenced in a study of T cell responses to AZD1222 COVID-19 vaccine. Profiled with immunoSEQ multiplex PCR; TCRdb holds only in-frame clones, not every one. The table lists 100,000 to 150,000 clones, roughly 89% of them singletons. Sequenced here: peripheral blood, sampled 28 days after the second AZD1222 dose. The receptors here all came from an adult who received the AZD1222 COVID-19 vaccine.

V gene TRBV7-2 combines with J gene TRBJ1-2; D uncertain. CDR1 is SGHTA and CDR2 is FQGNSA in the germline V gene. Trimming stripped 6 bases from V and 1 base from J, with 15 bases between. CDR3 length: 15 amino acids. This CDR3 reads CASSFQEGYNYGYTF. CDR3 sequence (DNA): TGTGCCAGCAGTTTTCAAGAAGGCTATAACTATGGCTACACCTTC.

The CDR3 spells CASTSPANMNTEAFF. For the CDR3, the DNA is TGTGCCAGCACCTCCCCGGCGAACATGAACACTGAAGCTTTCTTT. The rearrangement uses TRBV7-9 and TRBJ1-1; D not certain. This CDR3 region has 15 residues. V was clipped by 7 bases and J by 0 bases, with 15 bases between them. The germline V gene has CDR1 SEHNR and CDR2 FQNEAQ (reference sequence).

V gene TRBV5-4 combines with J gene TRBJ2-2; 7 bases fit TRBD1. From germline, CDR1 is SGHNT and CDR2 YYREEE (reference sequence). The V gene end was trimmed by 2 bases and the J gene end by 7 bases; junction bases not matched to a gene: 8. CDR3 length equals 15 residues. The CDR3 is CASSFGTERGGELFF. The CDR3 DNA reads TGTGCCAGCAGCTTCGGGACAGAGAGGGGCGGGGAGCTGTTTTTT.

The chain couples TRBV4-1 to TRBJ1-4; D perhaps matches TRBD1 (5 bases). Germline V lookup: CDR1 MGHRA, CDR2 YSYEKL. Trimming took 1 base from V and 7 from J, leaving 10 bases between them. This CDR3 has 14 residues. The CDR3 DNA reads as TGCGCCAGCAGCCAAGGTCAGGGTGGTGAAAAACTGTTTTTT. Its protein is CASSQGQGGEKLFF.

This clone was recorded only once. V is TRBV3-1 (or the pseudogene TRBV3-2) and J is TRBJ1-2; unclear D gene. The CDR3 has 17 residues. Between the trimmed V and J ends, which lost 3 bases and 0 bases, there was a span of 17 bases. Germline V gives CDR1 LGHDT, CDR2 YNNKEL (reference sequence). The CDR3 nucleotides read TGTGCCAGCAGCCAGAAGATAGGCGGAGGACCTAACTATGGCTACACCTTC. Protein sequence: CASSQKIGGGPNYGYTF.

The genes are TRBV6-5 and TRBJ1-5, with D perhaps matching TRBD1 (5 bases). The CDR3 extends over 15 amino acids. CDR1 MNHEY and CDR2 SVGAGI come from the germline V gene. Trimming took off 7 bases at V and 2 bases at J, with 15 bases between the two ends. CDR3 coding DNA: TGTGCCAGCAAAACCGCGGCGGGGGGCAATCAGCCCCAGCATTTT. The encoded protein is CASKTAAGGNQPQHF.

The J gene is TRBJ2-5, the V gene TRBV6-5; tentative D call: TRBD2 (5 bases). Trimming took off 8 bases at V and 1 base at J, with 14 bases between the two ends. Germline V CDR1 and CDR2: MNHEY, SVGAGI. CDR3 length: 14 amino acids. CDR3 amino acids: CASPGTGAQETQYF. CDR3 in DNA: TGTGCCAGCCCGGGAACTGGAGCCCAAGAGACCCAGTACTTC.

J is TRBJ1-3 and V is TRBV7-8; D uncertain. The CDR3 has 12 amino acids. Germline CDR1 reads SGHVS; CDR2 reads FQNEAQ. Trimming took 5 bases from V and 2 from J, leaving 4 bases between them. Here the CDR3 reads CASSVPGNTIYF. The DNA for the CDR3 is TGTGCCAGCAGCGTCCCTGGAAACACCATATATTTT.

The DNA for the CDR3 is TGTGCCAGCAGCCCACCACTGAGCTCCTACGAGCAGTACTTC. Its protein is CASSPPLSSYEQYF. The gene calls are TRBV7-9 and TRBJ2-7, with unresolved D. The germline V gene encodes CDR1 SEHNR and CDR2 FQNEAQ (reference sequence). The V end was cut by 5 bases, the J end by 0 bases, with 11 bases between. The CDR3 spans 14 residues.

This clone occurred once. The chain combines TRBV6-5 with TRBJ1-2, with 8 bases matching TRBD1. Trimming cost V 4 bases and J 8 bases; bases outside gene matches: 12. CDR3 size: 15 residues. Per the germline V gene, CDR1 is MNHEY and CDR2 is SVGAGI. The CDR3 DNA follows: TGTGCCAGCAGTTTGAACAGGGGGTCATTCTTAGGCTACACCTTC. Translating gives CASSLNRGSFLGYTF.

The gene calls are TRBV19 and TRBJ1-5; possible D gene TRBD1, 5 bases. The CDR3 is 13 amino acids. V lost 11 bases and J lost 7, with 18 bases in between. CDR1 and CDR2 from the germline V gene are LNHDA and SQIVND (reference sequence). The chain's CDR3 is CACRSGWGQPQHF. The CDR3, as DNA: TGTGCCTGTCGGTCCGGTTGGGGGCAGCCCCAGCATTTT.

V gene TRBV3-1 (or the pseudogene TRBV3-2) combines with J gene TRBJ2-7, with TRBD1 identical over 8 bases. This CDR3 contains 15 residues. Germline V gene lookup returns CDR1 LGHDT and CDR2 YNNKEL (reference sequence). V trimming: 0 bases; J trimming: 2 bases; junction bases outside the gene matches: 3. CDR3 protein: CASSQDRQGPYEQYF. Written as DNA, the CDR3 is TGTGCCAGCAGCCAAGATCGACAGGGGCCCTACGAGCAGTACTTC.

The chain uses TRBV28 and TRBJ2-7; tentative D call: TRBD1 (6 bases). Germline CDR1 reads MDHEN; CDR2 reads SYDVKM. The CDR3 runs to 14 residues. V shed 5 bases and J shed 3 bases, with 14 bases lying between them. This CDR3 reads CASSPSLGGYEQYF. CDR3 coding DNA: TGTGCCAGCAGTCCCTCCCTAGGGGGCTACGAGCAGTACTTC.

CDR3 amino acids: CASSSTGGDEQYF. In DNA, the CDR3 is TGTGCCAGCAGTTCGACAGGGGGCGACGAGCAGTACTTC. The chain carries TRBV27 and TRBJ2-7; 10 bases align to TRBD1. The germline CDR1 and CDR2 sequences are MNHEY and SMNVEV (reference sequence). V was clipped by 4 bases and J by 5 bases; unmatched bases: 2. CDR3 length: 13 residues.

The V gene is TRBV30, the J gene TRBJ1-2; no clear D gene. Germline CDR1 and CDR2: GTSNPN and SVGIG (reference sequence). CDR3 length equals 13 residues. The ends were cut back, 2 bases at V and 0 bases at J, with 7 bases in the middle. CDR3 coding DNA: TGTGCCTGGAGTCCAGCTTCTAACTATGGCTACACCTTC. Translated: CAWSPASNYGYTF.

The chain combines TRBV6-2 or TRBV6-3 with TRBJ2-5, with 9 bases aligning to TRBD2. There are 17 residues in the CDR3. CDR1 is MNHEY, CDR2 SVGEGT, per germline. V dropped 2 bases and J dropped 3; count of bases not matched to a gene: 10. Written as DNA, the CDR3 is TGTGCCAGCAGTTACCAACCCGGGCTAGCGGGAAAAGAGACCCAGTACTTC. Residues: CASSYQPGLAGKETQYF.

This chain uses TRBV5-1 with TRBJ2-1; the match to TRBD2 covers 11 bases. Germline V lookup: CDR1 SGHRS, CDR2 YFSETQ. The length of the CDR3 is 18 residues. The V gene end was trimmed by 0 bases and the J gene end by 0 bases; junction bases not matched to a gene: 5. CDR3 amino acids: CASSLANSGRASYNEQFF. DNA for the CDR3: TGCGCCAGCAGCTTGGCAAATAGCGGGAGGGCCTCCTACAATGAGCAGTTCTTC.

This clone occurred a few times. V is TRBV2 and J is TRBJ1-5; no definite D call. The CDR3 spans 13 residues. The ends were cut back, 8 bases at V and 2 bases at J, with 10 bases in the middle. Germline V CDR1 and CDR2: SNHLY, FYNNEI. The CDR3 region has the DNA TGTGCCAGCCAATCGAGCGGCAATCAGCCCCAGCATTTT. Protein product: CASQSSGNQPQHF.

The chain recombines TRBV24-1 with TRBJ1-5, with TRBD1 matching 9 bases. V gave up 9 bases and J gave up 7 bases; unmatched junction bases: 12. Germline V gene data show CDR1 as KGHDR and CDR2 as SFDVKD. The CDR3 is 15 residues long. CDR3 nucleotides: TGTGCCACCCAGCCGGGACAGGGCTCCCGCCAGCCCCAGCATTTT. Translated, it gives CATQPGQGSRQPQHF.

This sequence joins TRBV6-2 or TRBV6-3 and TRBJ1-1, with 7 bases identical to TRBD1. The V segment lost 4 bases and the J segment 6 bases; nucleotides outside the gene matches: 8. The germline V gene encodes CDR1 MNHEY and CDR2 SVGEGT. The CDR3 spans 14 residues. The CDR3 reads CASSSRQGSAEAFF. The CDR3 DNA is TGTGCCAGCAGTTCCAGACAGGGTTCGGCTGAAGCTTTCTTT.

The rearrangement uses TRBV7-9 and TRBJ2-7, with 10 bases identical to TRBD1. The V gene's germline CDR1 is SEHNR and CDR2 FQNEAQ (reference sequence). J gave up 2 bases and V 3 bases, and 7 bases lay outside the gene matches. This CDR3 is 16 amino acids long. CDR3 bases: TGTGCCAGCAGCTTCATGGGGACAGGGGTGGCCTACGAGCAGTACTTC. Protein: CASSFMGTGVAYEQYF.

This sequence joins TRBV11-2 and TRBJ1-6; D gene unclear. This CDR3 has 13 amino acids. Germline V gene sequence: CDR1 SGHAT, CDR2 FQNNGV. Trimming removed 5 bases at V and 0 bases at J, with 2 bases between. As DNA, the CDR3 is TGTGCCAGCAGCGGCTCCTATAATTCACCCCTCCACTTT. Translation: CASSGSYNSPLHF. Full variable domain (missing parts from reference TRBV11-2 and TRBJ1-6): EAGVAQSPRYKIIEKRQSVAFWCNPISGHATLYWYQQILGQGPKLLIQFQNNGVVDDSQLPKDRFSAERLKGVDSTLKIQPAKLEDSAVYLCASSGSYNSPLHFGNGTRLTVT.

CDR3 loop: CASTQDRGYNEQFF. In nucleotides, the CDR3 is TGTGCCAGCACCCAGGACAGGGGATACAATGAGCAGTTCTTC. The chain combines TRBV4-2 with TRBJ2-1; 9 nucleotides match TRBD1. The CDR3 totals 14 residues. Germline V gives CDR1 LGHNA, CDR2 YNFKEQ. The junction had 5 bases not matched to a gene; V was cut back by 7 bases and J by 4 bases.

In this sample, this clone turned up once. This chain links TRBV4-1 with TRBJ1-3, with no clear D. Per the germline V gene, CDR1 is MGHRA and CDR2 is YSYEKL. CDR3 length equals 21 residues. The V end was cut by 0 bases, the J end by 9 bases, with 33 bases between. The CDR3 DNA reads as TGCGCCAGCAGCCAAGATCCCCGAGAGCCAACCCGGGCAGTTTCCCGAGGCACCATATATTTT. Its translation: CASSQDPREPTRAVSRGTIYF.

The V gene is TRBV6-6, the J gene TRBJ1-4, with D possibly TRBD1 on 5 matching bases. Germline V gene lookup returns CDR1 MNHNY and CDR2 SVGAGI (reference sequence). Trimming removed 2 bases at V and 7 bases at J, with 11 bases between. CDR3 length: 14 residues. The CDR3 region is CASSYRGYTEKLFF. The CDR3 region has the DNA TGTGCCAGCAGTTACAGGGGTTATACTGAAAAACTGTTTTTT.

The genes are TRBV7-2 and TRBJ1-1; no reliable D call. The V end was cut by 3 bases, the J end by 7 bases, with 12 bases between. Germline lookup yields CDR1 SGHTA and CDR2 FQGNSA. The CDR3 spans 13 residues. Written as DNA, the CDR3 is TGTGCCAGCAGCTTGGAACCGGGTCTTGAAGCTTTCTTT. Translation gives CASSLEPGLEAFF.

This clone was seen only once. The CDR3 DNA reads as TGCGCCAGCAGCCACATATACGGGACAGAAGAGAATTCACCCCTCCACTTT. It is translated as CASSHIYGTEENSPLHF. The V and J genes are TRBV4-1 and TRBJ1-6; 7 nucleotides line up with TRBD1. Germline CDR1 reads MGHRA; CDR2 reads YSYEKL. Unmatched junction bases numbered 12, after V lost 3 bases and J lost 7 bases. The CDR3 length is 17 residues.

The chain combines TRBV7-3 with TRBJ2-2; perhaps TRBD1 as D (5 bases). The V and J ends lost 0 bases and 2 bases respectively, with 10 bases between them. The germline V gene has CDR1 SGHTA and CDR2 FQGTGA. The CDR3 runs 16 residues. In DNA form, the CDR3 reads TGTGCCAGCAGCTTAACCCGACAGAGCAACACCGGGGAGCTGTTTTTT. Amino acids: CASSLTRQSNTGELFF.

This clone came up a few times. CDR3 sequence (DNA): TGTGCCAGTAGACTTGGGACTAGCGTCACCGGGGAGCTGTTTTTT. This encodes CASRLGTSVTGELFF. The chain carries TRBV19 and TRBJ2-2; 10 positions agree with TRBD2. There are 15 residues in the CDR3. The junction had 5 bases not matched to a gene; V was cut back by 6 bases and J by 4 bases. The germline gives CDR1 LNHDA, CDR2 SQIVND (reference sequence).

The genes are TRBV27 and TRBJ2-7; 10 bases line up with TRBD1. Per germline, CDR1 MNHEY and CDR2 SMNVEV (reference sequence). This CDR3 region has 15 residues. The ends lost 6 bases at V and 3 bases at J; junction bases unmatched: 8. The DNA for the CDR3 is TGTGCCAGCAGCTCCTTGGGACAGGGGTTCTACGAGCAGTACTTC. This gives the protein CASSSLGQGFYEQYF.

This rearrangement joins TRBV7-2 to TRBJ2-7; D is perhaps TRBD1 (6 bases). This CDR3 spans 16 amino acids. The V gene's germline CDR1 is SGHTA and CDR2 FQGNSA. With 0 bases removed from V and 7 bases from J, the gap between germline ends came to 19 bases. The DNA for the CDR3 is TGTGCCAGCAGCTTAGCGCAGGGGCTAGCCCAGGGGGAGCAGTACTTC. Encoded protein: CASSLAQGLAQGEQYF.